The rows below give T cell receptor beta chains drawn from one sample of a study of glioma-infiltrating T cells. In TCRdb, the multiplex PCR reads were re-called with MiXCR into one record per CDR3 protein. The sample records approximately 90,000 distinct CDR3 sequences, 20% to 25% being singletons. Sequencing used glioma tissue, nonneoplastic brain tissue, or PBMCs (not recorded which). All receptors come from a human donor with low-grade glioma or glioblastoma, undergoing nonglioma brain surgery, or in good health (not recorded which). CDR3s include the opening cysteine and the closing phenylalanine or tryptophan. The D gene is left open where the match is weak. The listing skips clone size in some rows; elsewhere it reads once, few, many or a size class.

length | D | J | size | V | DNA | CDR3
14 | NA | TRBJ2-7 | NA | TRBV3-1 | TGTGCCAGCAGCCTTGGTAGGGGACCCTACGAGCAGTACTTC | CASSLGRGPYEQYF
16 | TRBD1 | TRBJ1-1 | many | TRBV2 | TGTGCCAGCAGTGGGACAGGGGGCCTCGTTGTTACTGAAGCTTTCTTT | CASSGTGGLVVTEAFF
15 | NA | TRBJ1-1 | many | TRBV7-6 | TGTGCCAGCAGCTTAGTGACAGTAGGGAACACTGAAGCTTTCTTT | CASSLVTVGNTEAFF
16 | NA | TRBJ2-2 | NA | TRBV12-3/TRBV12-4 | TGTGCCAGCAGTGCTTTAGGAGGGCCCGTATCCGGGGAGCTGTTTTTT | CASSALGGPVSGELFF
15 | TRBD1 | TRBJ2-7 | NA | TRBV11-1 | TGTGCCAGCAGCCGATCCGGGACAGGGGCCTACGAGCAGTACTTC | CASSRSGTGAYEQYF
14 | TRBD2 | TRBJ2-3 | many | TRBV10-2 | TGCGCCAGCAGTGCGCTAGCGGGGGTACCGACGCAGTATTTT | CASSALAGVPTQYF
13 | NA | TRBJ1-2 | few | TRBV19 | TGTGCCACTAAATACAGAGAAAACTATGGCTACACCTTC | CATKYRENYGYTF
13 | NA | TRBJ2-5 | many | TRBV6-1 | TGTGCCAGCAGTCGGGACTCTTTAGAGACCCAGTACTTC | CASSRDSLETQYF
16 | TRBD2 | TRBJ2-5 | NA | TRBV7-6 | TGTGTTAGCAGCTCAGGCGGGAGGGCCGGGGGAGAGACCCAGTACTTC | CVSSSGGRAGGETQYF
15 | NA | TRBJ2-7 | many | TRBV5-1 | TGCGCCAGCAGCTTGAGTGGGGTTGCTCGCTACGAGCAGTACTTC | CASSLSGVARYEQYF
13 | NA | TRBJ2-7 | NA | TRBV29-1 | TGCAGCGTTGAAGAAGAAGCCGGAAACGAGCAGTACTTC | CSVEEEAGNEQYF
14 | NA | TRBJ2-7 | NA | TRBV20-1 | TGCAGTGCCAGCAGGGTGGACAGAACCTACGAGCAGTACTTC | CSASRVDRTYEQYF
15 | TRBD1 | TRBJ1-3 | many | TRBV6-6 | TGTGCCAGCAGTTACTCGACAGGGGGAGGAAACACCATATATTTT | CASSYSTGGGNTIYF
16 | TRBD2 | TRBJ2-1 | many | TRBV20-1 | TGCAGTGCTAGAGATTCTGGGCTAGCGGTCTACAATGAGCAGTTCTTC | CSARDSGLAVYNEQFF
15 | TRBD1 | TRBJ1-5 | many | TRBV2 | TGTGCCAGCAGTGGCCGGACAGGGCGGAATCAGCCCCAGCATTTT | CASSGRTGRNQPQHF
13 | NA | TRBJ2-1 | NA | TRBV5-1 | TGCGCCAGCAGCTTGTTACAGTTCAGTGAGCAGTTCTTC | CASSLLQFSEQFF
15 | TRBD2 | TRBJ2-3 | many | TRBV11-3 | TGTGCCAGCAGCTTAGATCCTAGCGGGCCTGATACGCAGTATTTT | CASSLDPSGPDTQYF
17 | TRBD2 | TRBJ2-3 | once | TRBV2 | TGTGCCAGCAGTCTCGGACTAGCGGGGCTTAGCACAGATACGCAGTATTTT | CASSLGLAGLSTDTQYF
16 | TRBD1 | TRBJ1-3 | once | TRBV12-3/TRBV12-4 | TGTGCCAGCAGTAAACAGGGGACGAGCTCTGGAAACACCATATATTTT | CASSKQGTSSGNTIYF
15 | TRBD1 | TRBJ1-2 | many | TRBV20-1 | TGCAGTGCTGGTATAAGGGACAGGTCACAGGATGGCTACACCTTC | CSAGIRDRSQDGYTF
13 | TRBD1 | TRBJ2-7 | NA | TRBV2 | TGTGCCAGCGGGGACAGGGGGACCTACGAGCAGTACTTC | CASGDRGTYEQYF
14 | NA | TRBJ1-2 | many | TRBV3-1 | TGTGCCAGCAGCCAAGAGTGGGGTCCCTATGGCTACACCTTC | CASSQEWGPYGYTF
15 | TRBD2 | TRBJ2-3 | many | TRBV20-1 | TGCAGTGCTAGGTTGGCGGGGGTCAGCACAGATACGCAGTATTTT | CSARLAGVSTDTQYF
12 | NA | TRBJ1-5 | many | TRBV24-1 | TGTGCCACCAGCCAGGGTCCGGAGCCCCAGCATTTT | CATSQGPEPQHF
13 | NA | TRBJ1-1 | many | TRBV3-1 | TGTGCCAGCAGCCAAGAACCCTACACTGAAGCTTTCTTT | CASSQEPYTEAFF
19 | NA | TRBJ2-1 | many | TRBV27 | TGTGCCAGCAGTCCGAAGGGGGGGTTCTCCTATGGATCCTACAATGAGCAGTTCTTC | CASSPKGGFSYGSYNEQFF
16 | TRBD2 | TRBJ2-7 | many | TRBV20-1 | TGCAGTGCTAGAATTAGCGGGGGGGCTAAACTCTACGAGCAGTACTTC | CSARISGGAKLYEQYF
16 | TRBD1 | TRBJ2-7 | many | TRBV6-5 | TGTGCCAGCAGTTACTCAGGGACAGGGGGGATCTCCGAGCAGTACTTC | CASSYSGTGGISEQYF
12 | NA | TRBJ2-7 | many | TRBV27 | TGTGCCAGCAGTCCTCCCCCCTGCGAGCAGTACTTC | CASSPPPCEQYF
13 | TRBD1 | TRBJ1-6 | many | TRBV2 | TGTGCCAGCAGGGGGGACAGCCTCCTACCCCTCCACTTT | CASRGDSLLPLHF
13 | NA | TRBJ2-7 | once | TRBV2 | TGTGCCAGCAATGGCGGGACAGCCTACGAGCAGTACTTC | CASNGGTAYEQYF
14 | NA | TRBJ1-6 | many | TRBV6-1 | TGTGCCAGCAGTTACCCTGTTCCTAATTCACCCCTCCACTTT | CASSYPVPNSPLHF
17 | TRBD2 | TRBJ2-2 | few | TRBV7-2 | TGTGCCAGCAGCGGAGTGGGACTAGCGGGAGATACCGGGGAGCTGTTTTTT | CASSGVGLAGDTGELFF
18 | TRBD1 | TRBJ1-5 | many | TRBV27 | TGTGCCAGCAGTCCGCAAACCGGGACAGGGATCCTGGTTCAGCCCCAGCATTTT | CASSPQTGTGILVQPQHF
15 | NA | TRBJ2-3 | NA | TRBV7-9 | TGTGCCAGCAGCCCCCCCCTGGAAGCTACAGATACGCAGTATTTT | CASSPPLEATDTQYF
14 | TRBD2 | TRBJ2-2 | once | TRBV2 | TGTGCCAGCAGACTTAGCGGGATTGACGGGGAGCTGTTTTTT | CASRLSGIDGELFF